The present T cell receptor beta chain was sequenced within a study of T cells after yellow fever vaccination. TCRdb recomputed calls from the 5' RACE reads with MiXCR, one row per CDR3 protein. The table has approximately 330,000 distinct CDR3 sequences, about an eighth seen once. V lost 7 bases, J lost 8 bases, and 10 bases stayed unmatched. The germline V gene has CDR1 SGHRS and CDR2 YFSETQ. This CDR3 comprises 14 residues. This chain connects TRBV5-1 to TRBJ2-1, with 9 bases matching TRBD2. The specimen was CD4+ T cells sorted from PBMCs, collected 15 days after the yellow fever booster vaccination. This clonotype was obtained from a man aged 18 to 29 who received the YFV17D yellow fever vaccine. Written as DNA, the CDR3 is TGCGCCAGCTGTAATAGCGGGGGAATCGATGAGCAGTTCTTC. Encoded protein: CASCNSGGIDEQFF.